This TCR beta chain was profiled in a study of cytomegalovirus exposure and HLA in healthy donors. Study-level results: Most TCR sequences were rare, but some public TCRs occurred in many donors. Across donors, sequencing depth was assumed by presence/absence analyses to be roughly uniform.

Each of the donors was a healthy bone marrow donor. Researchers ran the PCR with 60 Vbeta and 13 Jbeta primers. Data came from immunoSEQ multiplex PCR; TCRdb stores just in-frame clones and leaves some out. This table holds approximately 100,000 clones, about three quarters found once. Losses at the gene ends were 5 bases for V and 7 bases for J; bases not matched to a gene: 3. In germline, CDR1 is SGHVS, CDR2 FNYEAQ. This CDR3 spans 14 amino acids. In its sample, this clone was seen once. The antigen is unknown. The TCR comes from a man aged 55-75 years in good health and CMV-seropositive. Sequencing was done on a sample of PBMCs. The chain couples TRBV7-6 to TRBJ1-6, with TRBD1 identical over 9 bases. CDR3 coding DNA: TGTGCCAGCAGCACCGGGACAGGGAATTCACCCCTCCACTTT. It is translated as CASSTGTGNSPLHF.